These 10 T cell receptor beta chains were all obtained from the same sample, sequenced in a study of regulatory T cells in long-lasting Graves disease. Specified time point: newly diagnosed GD, antithyroid drugs for less than 3 months. The TCR library used RNA extracted from PBMCs. iRepertoire HTBI primers and Arm-PCR of CDR3 regions built TCR beta libraries. Via MiXCR, TCRdb re-called the multiplex PCR reads, giving one row per CDR3 protein. The top ten hold about 10% of the sample, which has some 220,000 distinct CDR3 sequences, about 19% seen once. These same records also appear under a second study, on T cells in Graves' hyperthyroidism and ophthalmopathy.

Sequenced here: peripheral blood mononuclear cells (PBMCs), sampled at new diagnosis, from a patient treated with antithyroid drugs. The receptors here all came from a woman under 40 with Graves disease.

This clonotype was seen ten or more times. One end of the junction varies from germline; a read error may be responsible. V usage is TRBV11-2 and J usage is TRBJ2-3, with TRBD2 as a possible D gene (6 bases). This CDR3 region has 16 residues. The germline gives CDR1 SGHAT, CDR2 FQNNGV. CDR3 in DNA: TGTGCCAGCAGCTTAGATGGAGGGAGGTTGGGAGATACACAGTATTTT. Protein: CASSLDGGRLGDTQYF.

This clonotype was detected ten times or more. The chain employs TRBV28 and TRBJ1-2; D not certain. Between the trimmed V and J ends, which lost 5 bases and 2 bases, there was a span of 12 bases. This CDR3 is built from 14 residues. CDR1 MDHEN and CDR2 SYDVKM come from the germline V gene. DNA of the CDR3: TGTGCCAGCAGTCCCTCGGGAACCAACTATGGCTACACCTTC. Encoded protein: CASSPSGTNYGYTF.

This clonotype was counted ten times or more. V usage is TRBV20-1 and J usage is TRBJ1-4; D unclear. This CDR3 spans 14 amino acids. Germline CDR1 and CDR2: DFQATT and SNEGSKA (reference sequence). V was clipped by 1 base and J by 8 bases, with 14 bases between them. The CDR3 here is CSARVISVGEKLFF. The CDR3 DNA follows: TGCAGTGCTAGAGTAATTTCGGTGGGGGAAAAACTGTTTTTT.

Here the CDR3 DNA reads TGTGCCAGTAGTATGGGATCGGAAATAGCCAAAAACATTCAGTACTTC. Translated, it gives CASSMGSEIAKNIQYF. This chain connects TRBV19 to TRBJ2-4; D unclear. This CDR3 comprises 16 residues. Trimming removed 3 bases at V and 0 bases at J, with 12 bases between. CDR1 is LNHDA, CDR2 SQIVND, per germline (reference sequence).

This clonotype was seen many times. The chain carries TRBV5-1 and TRBJ1-4; 9 bases are a match to TRBD1. The V and J ends lost 6 bases and 5 bases, in that order; junction bases with no gene match: 8. The CDR3 is 15 amino acids. Per the germline V gene, CDR1 is SGHRS and CDR2 is YFSETQ. In nucleotides, the CDR3 is TGCGCCAGCACCCCATCCGGGACAGGGAATGAAAAACTGTTTTTT. Its protein product is CASTPSGTGNEKLFF.

The V and J genes are TRBV11-2 and TRBJ2-7; unclear D gene. Trimming took 7 bases from V and 6 from J, leaving 19 bases between them. The CDR3 runs to 14 residues. Per germline, CDR1 SGHAT and CDR2 FQNNGV. CDR3 amino acids: CASMPITRRSEQYF. For the CDR3, the DNA is TGTGCCAGCATGCCCATAACCCGAAGGAGCGAGCAGTACTTC.

This clonotype was detected ten times or more. The gene calls are TRBV12-3 or TRBV12-4 and TRBJ1-1; D is undetermined. The CDR3 covers 12 residues. The germline V and J ends were trimmed by 4 bases and 2 bases, with 5 bases remaining between them. The CDR3 region has the DNA TGTGCCAGCAGTTCGTCCAACACTGAAGCTTTCTTT. Encoded protein: CASSSSNTEAFF.

A word on this clonotype: Lacking the conserved final phenylalanine or tryptophan, this CDR3 likely reflects a read error. The V gene is TRBV7-6, the J gene TRBJ1-1, with a tentative D call TRBD1 (5 bases). CDR1 and CDR2 (germline): SGHVS, FNYEAQ. V was clipped by 1 base and J by 0 bases, with 9 bases between them. CDR3 length equals 15 residues. The CDR3, as DNA: TGTGCCAGCAGCTTAGGACAGCCTGTGAACACTGAAGCTTTCTCT. It is translated as CASSLGQPVNTEAFS.

V and J are TRBV28 and TRBJ1-2, with D unclear. Trimming stripped 1 base from V and 7 bases from J, with 4 bases between. The germline V gene has CDR1 MDHEN and CDR2 SYDVKM. This CDR3 is built from 11 residues. The CDR3 sequence: CASSLFSGYTF. CDR3 coding DNA: TGTGCCAGCAGTTTATTTAGTGGCTACACCTTC.

This clonotype was seen repeatedly, ten times or more. One junction end does not reproduce the germline sequence, and a read error may be involved. This chain uses TRBV7-7 with TRBJ2-3, with 8 bases lining up with TRBD2. From germline, CDR1 is SSHAT and CDR2 FNYEAQ (reference sequence). The CDR3 is 16 residues long. The CDR3, as DNA: TGTGCTAGCAGCCCCCGGGGCAGCGGGGGTCTCGATACGCAGTATTTT. Residues: CASSPRGSGGLDTQYF.